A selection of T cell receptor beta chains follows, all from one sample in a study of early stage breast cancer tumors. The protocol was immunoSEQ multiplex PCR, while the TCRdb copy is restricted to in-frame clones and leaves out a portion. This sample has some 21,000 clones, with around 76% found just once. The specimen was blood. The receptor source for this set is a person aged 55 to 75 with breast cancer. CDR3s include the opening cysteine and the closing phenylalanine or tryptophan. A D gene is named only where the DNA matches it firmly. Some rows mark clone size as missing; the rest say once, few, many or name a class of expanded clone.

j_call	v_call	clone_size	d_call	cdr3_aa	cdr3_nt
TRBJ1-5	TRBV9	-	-	CASSAQGFPQHF	TGTGCCAGCAGCGCGCAGGGCTTTCCCCAGCATTTT
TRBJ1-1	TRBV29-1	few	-	CSVGAAEAFF	TGCAGCGTTGGTGCTGCTGAAGCTTTCTTT
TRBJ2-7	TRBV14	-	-	CASSQPGLNYEQYF	TGTGCCAGCAGCCAACCCGGGCTGAACTACGAGCAGTACTTC
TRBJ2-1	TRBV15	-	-	CATRTKNEQFF	TGTGCCACCAGGACCAAGAATGAGCAGTTCTTC
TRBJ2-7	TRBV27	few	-	CASSAMPTGVNYEQYF	TGTGCCAGCAGCGCCATGCCGACGGGGGTGAACTACGAGCAGTACTTC
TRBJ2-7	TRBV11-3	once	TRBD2	CASSVAGTRSYEQYF	TGTGCCAGCAGCGTCGCCGGGACTAGAAGTTACGAGCAGTACTTC
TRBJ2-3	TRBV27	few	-	CASSRSTDTQYF	TGTGCCAGCAGCCGTAGCACAGATACGCAGTATTTT
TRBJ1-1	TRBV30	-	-	CAWIFGSLSLNTEAFF	TGTGCCTGGATCTTTGGTTCCCTAAGTCTGAACACTGAAGCTTTCTTT
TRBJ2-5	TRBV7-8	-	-	CASGETQYF	TGTGCCAGCGGGGAGACCCAGTACTTC
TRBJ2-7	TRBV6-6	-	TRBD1	CASSYPGTGSREQYF	TGTGCCAGCAGTTACCCCGGGACAGGGTCCCGGGAGCAGTACTTC
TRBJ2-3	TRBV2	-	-	CASSTGTRTDTQYF	TGTGCCAGCAGTACCGGGACTCGCACAGATACGCAGTATTTT
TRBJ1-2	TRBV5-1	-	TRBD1	CASSRDRGYGYTF	TGCGCCAGCAGCCGGGACAGGGGCTATGGCTACACCTTC
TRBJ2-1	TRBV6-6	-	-	CASSYTRGGLGNEQFF	TGTGCCAGCAGTTACACGAGGGGGGGCCTTGGTAATGAGCAGTTCTTC
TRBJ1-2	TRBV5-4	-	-	CASSSGGRGDKYGYTF	TGTGCCAGCAGCTCGGGGGGGAGGGGCGATAAATATGGCTACACCTTC
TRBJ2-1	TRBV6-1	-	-	CASGEEVGSYNEQFF	TGTGCCAGCGGGGAAGAAGTAGGGTCCTACAATGAGCAGTTCTTC
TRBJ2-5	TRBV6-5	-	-	CASSPRLGGETQYF	TGTGCCAGCAGTCCCCGACTAGGAGGAGAGACCCAGTACTTC
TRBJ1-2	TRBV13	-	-	CASSLGGPGYGYTF	TGTGCCAGCAGCTTAGGGGGGCCAGGCTATGGCTACACCTTC
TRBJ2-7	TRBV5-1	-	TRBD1	CASSRGQGAYEQYF	TGCGCCAGCAGCCGCGGACAGGGAGCCTACGAGCAGTACTTC
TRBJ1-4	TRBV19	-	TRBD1	CASSPAGTGTTNEKLFF	TGTGCCAGTAGCCCGGCCGGGACAGGGACAACTAATGAAAAACTGTTTTTT
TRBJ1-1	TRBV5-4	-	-	CASSSDGGNTEAFF	TGTGCCAGCAGCTCGGATGGGGGAAACACTGAAGCTTTCTTT
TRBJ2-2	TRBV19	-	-	CASRLGGNTGELFF	TGTGCCAGTAGGCTCGGCGGGAACACCGGGGAGCTGTTTTTT
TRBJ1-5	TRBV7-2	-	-	CASSLDGGQPQHF	TGTGCCAGCAGCTTAGATGGTGGTCAGCCCCAGCATTTT
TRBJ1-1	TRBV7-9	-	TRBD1	CASSPFPGGLDTEAFF	TGTGCCAGCAGCCCGTTCCCAGGGGGCCTGGACACTGAAGCTTTCTTT
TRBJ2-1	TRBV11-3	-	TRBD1	CASSQLRDRQFYNEQFF	TGTGCCAGCAGCCAATTGCGGGACAGGCAATTCTACAATGAGCAGTTCTTC
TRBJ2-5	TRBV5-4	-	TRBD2	CASSPVGSSRGVETQYF	TGTGCCAGCAGCCCCGTAGGGTCCAGTCGGGGGGTGGAGACCCAGTACTTC
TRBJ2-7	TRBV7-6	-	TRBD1	CASSRRTGGGDEQYF	TGTGCCAGCAGCAGACGGACAGGGGGAGGAGACGAGCAGTACTTC
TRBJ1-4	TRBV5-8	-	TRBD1	CASIYGGEPYRGEKLFF	TGTGCCAGCATCTACGGAGGGGAACCCTACAGGGGTGAAAAACTGTTTTTT
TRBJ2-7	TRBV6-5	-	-	CASSEGYEQYF	TGTGCCAGCAGTGAAGGGTACGAGCAGTACTTC
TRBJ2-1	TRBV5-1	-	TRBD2	CASSLGPAGGPYNEQFF	TGCGCCAGCAGCTTGGGGCCAGCGGGAGGGCCGTACAATGAGCAGTTCTTC
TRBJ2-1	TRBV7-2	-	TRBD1	CASSFVGTDNEQFF	TGTGCCAGCAGCTTTGTTGGGACAGACAATGAGCAGTTCTTC
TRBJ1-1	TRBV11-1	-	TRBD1	CASSHTGGRTEAFF	TGTGCCAGCAGCCACACAGGGGGCCGGACTGAAGCTTTCTTT
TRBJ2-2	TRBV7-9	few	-	CASNLPQNTGELFF	TGTGCCAGCAACCTTCCCCAGAACACCGGGGAGCTGTTTTTT
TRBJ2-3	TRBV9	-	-	CASSSTGFLGGHTQYF	TGTGCCAGCAGCTCCACCGGGTTCCTGGGCGGCCATACGCAGTATTTT
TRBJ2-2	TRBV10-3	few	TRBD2	CAIGLAGETGELFF	TGTGCCATCGGACTAGCGGGGGAAACCGGGGAGCTGTTTTTT
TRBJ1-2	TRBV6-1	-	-	CASRSYGYTF	TGTGCCAGCAGAAGTTATGGCTACACCTTC
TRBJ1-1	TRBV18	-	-	CASSPFKDTEAFF	TGTGCCAGCTCACCCTTCAAGGACACTGAAGCTTTCTTT
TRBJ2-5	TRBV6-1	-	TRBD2	CASIPSGSSTQYF	TGTGCCAGCATTCCTAGCGGGAGCTCGACCCAGTACTTC
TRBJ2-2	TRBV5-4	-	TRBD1	CASSAGTGYPGELFF	TGTGCCAGCAGCGCCGGGACAGGGTACCCCGGGGAGCTGTTTTTT
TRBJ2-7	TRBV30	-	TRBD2	CAWTIWGGYEQYF	TGTGCCTGGACGATTTGGGGGGGCTACGAGCAGTACTTC
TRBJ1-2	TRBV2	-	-	CASFDGVYGYTF	TGTGCCAGCTTCGACGGCGTTTATGGCTACACCTTC
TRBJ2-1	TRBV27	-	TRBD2	CASSFESGRIKQFF	TGTGCCAGCAGTTTTGAGAGCGGGAGAATAAAGCAGTTCTTC
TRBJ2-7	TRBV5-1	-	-	CASSSTTGAYEQYF	TGCGCCAGCAGCTCAACGACGGGAGCGTACGAGCAGTACTTC
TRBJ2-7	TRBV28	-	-	CASSLGGATYEQYF	TGTGCCAGCAGTTTGGGTGGGGCTACCTACGAGCAGTACTTC
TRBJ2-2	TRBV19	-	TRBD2	CASRSSGTVTGELFF	TGTGCCAGTAGATCGAGCGGGACCGTCACCGGGGAGCTGTTTTTT
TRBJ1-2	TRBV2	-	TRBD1	CASRLQGAGYGYTF	TGTGCCAGCAGGTTACAGGGGGCCGGGTATGGCTACACCTTC
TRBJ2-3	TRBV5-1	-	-	CASSFGSSSTDTQYF	TGCGCCAGCAGCTTTGGATCATCTAGCACAGATACGCAGTATTTT
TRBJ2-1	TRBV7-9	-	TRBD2	CASSVAGGYNEQFF	TGTGCCAGCAGCGTCGCGGGGGGGTACAATGAGCAGTTCTTC